The 10 T cell receptor beta chains below all came from one sample that was sequenced in a study of T cells after yellow fever vaccination. In TCRdb, the 5' RACE reads were re-called with MiXCR into one record per CDR3 protein. The sample shows about 210,000 distinct CDR3 sequences, around 3.1% of them seen only once. This sample comprised CD4+ T cells sorted from PBMCs, obtained 10 days after the yellow fever booster vaccination. The receptors come from a man between 18 and 35 years old who received the YFV17D yellow fever vaccine.

The gene calls are TRBV20-1 and TRBJ1-1, with a tentative D call TRBD1 (5 bases). Germline CDR1 is DFQATT and CDR2 is SNEGSKA (reference sequence). V lost 4 bases and J lost 1, with 10 bases in between. The CDR3 is 13 amino acids. The CDR3 DNA reads TGCAGTGCTACCATTACAGGGAACACTGAAGCTTTCTTT. Protein sequence: CSATITGNTEAFF.

This sequence joins TRBV5-4 and TRBJ2-7; the D gene is possibly TRBD1 (6 bases). Trimming pared 1 base from V and 0 bases from J, leaving 8 bases between. The CDR3 covers 14 residues. Germline CDR1 reads SGHNT; CDR2 reads YYREEE (reference sequence). CDR3 loop: CASSLLQGSYEQYF. CDR3 in DNA: TGTGCCAGCAGCTTGTTACAGGGCTCCTACGAGCAGTACTTC.

This clonotype was recorded many times. V is TRBV5-4 and J is TRBJ2-4; D gene uncertain. The CDR3 length is 14 residues. The germline V gene encodes CDR1 SGHNT and CDR2 YYREEE (reference sequence). V lost 2 bases to trimming and J lost 7 bases, with 13 bases between them. The CDR3 sequence is CASSFDNLGNIQYF. As DNA, the CDR3 is TGTGCCAGCAGCTTCGACAACCTGGGGAACATTCAGTACTTC.

The table lists this clonotype with many counts. The chain uses TRBV6-5 and TRBJ2-1; 8 bases line up with TRBD1. The length of the CDR3 is 15 residues. The V gene's germline CDR1 is MNHEY and CDR2 SVGAGI. The junction had 7 bases not matched to a gene; V was cut back by 0 bases and J by 9 bases. DNA of the CDR3: TGTGCCAGCAGTTACTCGGGCAGGGGGCAGAGTGAGCAGTTCTTC. Protein product: CASSYSGRGQSEQFF.

At least ten counts were recorded for this clonotype. This chain links TRBV18 with TRBJ2-7; no reliable D call. With 1 base removed from V and 7 bases from J, the gap between germline ends came to 14 bases. The V gene's germline CDR1 is KGHSH and CDR2 LQKENI. The CDR3 sequence is 14 residues long. The CDR3 spells CASSPQGLEGEQYF. CDR3 DNA sequence: TGTGCCAGCTCACCACAAGGGTTGGAAGGGGAGCAGTACTTC.

This clonotype was seen ten or more times. The chain has TRBV20-1 and TRBJ2-3, with 10 bases that match TRBD2. The V gene's germline CDR1 is DFQATT and CDR2 SNEGSKA (reference sequence). This CDR3 comprises 14 residues. J gave up 5 bases and V 5 bases, and 7 bases lay outside the gene matches. The CDR3 loop is CSALSGGAKDTQYF. The CDR3 nucleotides read TGCAGTGCTCTGAGCGGGGGGGCCAAAGATACGCAGTATTTT.

The chain carries TRBV29-1 and TRBJ2-1; D unresolved. The CDR3 sequence is 11 residues long. Germline V lookup: CDR1 SQVTM, CDR2 ANQGSEA. Written as DNA, the CDR3 is TGCACCCTAGAAGCCTACAATGAGCAGTTCTTC. This encodes CTLEAYNEQFF.

This clonotype has a count of ten or more. This sequence joins TRBV4-3 and TRBJ2-4, with D possibly matching TRBD1 (6 bases). V was clipped by 2 bases and J by 3 bases, with 14 bases between them. CDR1 is LGHNA and CDR2 is YSLEER in the germline V gene. The CDR3 has 16 amino acids. The DNA of the CDR3 is TGCGCCAGCAGCCAAATAGCCGCAGGGGTCAAAAACATTCAGTACTTC. Its protein is CASSQIAAGVKNIQYF.

This clonotype has only a few counts. This chain connects TRBV20-1 to TRBJ1-6; 9 nucleotides align to TRBD1. CDR1 and CDR2 from the germline V gene are DFQATT and SNEGSKA (reference sequence). Unmatched junction bases numbered 12, after V lost 4 bases and J lost 8 bases. The CDR3 is 16 amino acids. The CDR3 bases are TGCAGTGCTACCGGTACAGGGGGCGCGATGGATTCACCCCTCCACTTT. The encoded protein is CSATGTGGAMDSPLHF.

This clonotype was counted many times. The rearrangement links TRBV10-3 to TRBJ2-5, with D possibly TRBD2 on 7 matching bases. CDR1 and CDR2 (germline): ENHRY, SYGVKD. This CDR3 is 13 amino acids long. Trimming left V 6 bases short and J 1 base short, with 9 bases between. The CDR3: CAISGGPQETQYF. CDR3 DNA sequence: TGTGCCATCAGCGGGGGGCCCCAAGAGACCCAGTACTTC.